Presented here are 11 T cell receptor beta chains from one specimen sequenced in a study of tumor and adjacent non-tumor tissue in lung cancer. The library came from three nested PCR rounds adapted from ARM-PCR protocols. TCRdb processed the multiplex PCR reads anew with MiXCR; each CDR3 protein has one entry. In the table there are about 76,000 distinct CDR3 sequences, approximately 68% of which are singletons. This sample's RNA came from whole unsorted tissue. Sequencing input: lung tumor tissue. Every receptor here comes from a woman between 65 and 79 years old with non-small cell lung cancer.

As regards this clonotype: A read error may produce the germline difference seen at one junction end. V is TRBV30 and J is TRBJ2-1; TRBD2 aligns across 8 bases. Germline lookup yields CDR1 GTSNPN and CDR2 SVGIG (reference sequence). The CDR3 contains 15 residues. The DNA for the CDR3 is TGTGCATGGAGTCCGACTAGCGCCCGGAGCAATGAGCAGCTCTTC. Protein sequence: CAWSPTSARSNEQLF.

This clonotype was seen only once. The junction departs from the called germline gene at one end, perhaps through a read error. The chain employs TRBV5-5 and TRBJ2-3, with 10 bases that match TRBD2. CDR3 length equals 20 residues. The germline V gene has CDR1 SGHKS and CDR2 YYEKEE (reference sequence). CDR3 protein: CAISLLTGGTLAGVTDTQYF. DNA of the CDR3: TGTGCCATCAGCTTGCTGACGGGGGGGACCCTAGCGGGAGTCACAGATACGCAGTATTTT.

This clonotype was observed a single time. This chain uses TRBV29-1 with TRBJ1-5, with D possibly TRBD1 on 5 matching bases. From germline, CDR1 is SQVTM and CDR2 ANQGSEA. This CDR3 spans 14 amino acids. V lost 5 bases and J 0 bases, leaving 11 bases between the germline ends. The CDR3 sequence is CSVLIGHSNQPQHF. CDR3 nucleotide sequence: TGCAGCGTTTTAATAGGACATAGCAATCAGCCCCAGCATTTT.

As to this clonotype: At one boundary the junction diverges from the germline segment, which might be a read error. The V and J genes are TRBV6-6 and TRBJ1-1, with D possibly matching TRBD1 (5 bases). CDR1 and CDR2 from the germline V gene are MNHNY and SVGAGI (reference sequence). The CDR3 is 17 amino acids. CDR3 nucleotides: TGTTCCAGCCTCCCTTTAGCCTGGGGGGACCGGAACACTGAAGCTTTCTTT. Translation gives CSSLPLAWGDRNTEAFF.

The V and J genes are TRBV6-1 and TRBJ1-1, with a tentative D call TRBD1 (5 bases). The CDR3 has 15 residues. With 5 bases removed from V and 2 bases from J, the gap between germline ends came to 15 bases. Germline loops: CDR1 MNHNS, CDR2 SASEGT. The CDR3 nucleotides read TGTGCCAGCAGTTACAGGAATATCGGCAACACTGAAGCTTTCTTT. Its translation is CASSYRNIGNTEAFF.

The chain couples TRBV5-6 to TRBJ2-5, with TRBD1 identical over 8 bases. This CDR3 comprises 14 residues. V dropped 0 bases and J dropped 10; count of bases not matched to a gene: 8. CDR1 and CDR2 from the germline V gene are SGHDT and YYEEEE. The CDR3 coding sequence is TGTGCCAGCAGCTTGGTAGACAGGGGAGAGGTCCAGTACTTC. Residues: CASSLVDRGEVQYF.

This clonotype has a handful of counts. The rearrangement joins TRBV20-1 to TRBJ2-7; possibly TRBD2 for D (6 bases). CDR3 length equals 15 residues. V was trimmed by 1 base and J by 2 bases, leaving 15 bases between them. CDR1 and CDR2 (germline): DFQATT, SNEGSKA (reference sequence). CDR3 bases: TGCAGTGCTAGAGGGCGTATTAGCGGAGCCTACGAGCAGTACTTC. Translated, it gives CSARGRISGAYEQYF.

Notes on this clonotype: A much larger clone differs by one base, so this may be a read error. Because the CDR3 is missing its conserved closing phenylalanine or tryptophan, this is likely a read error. The CDR3 loop is CSASPGAGQYC. CDR3 DNA sequence: TGCAGTGCTAGCCCAGGGGCGGGGCAGTACTGC. The J gene is TRBJ2-7, the V gene TRBV20-1; maybe TRBD1 (6 bases). The CDR3 spans 11 residues. Germline loops: CDR1 DFQATT, CDR2 SNEGSKA (reference sequence). Trimming cost V 3 bases and J 9 bases, with 12 bases left between them.

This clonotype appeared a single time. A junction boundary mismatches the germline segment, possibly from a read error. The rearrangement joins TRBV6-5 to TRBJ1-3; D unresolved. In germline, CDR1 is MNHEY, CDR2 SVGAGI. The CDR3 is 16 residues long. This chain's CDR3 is CASSLGGTSSGNTIYF. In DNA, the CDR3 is TGTGCTAGCAGTTTGGGAGGTACGAGCTCTGGAAACACCATATATTTT.

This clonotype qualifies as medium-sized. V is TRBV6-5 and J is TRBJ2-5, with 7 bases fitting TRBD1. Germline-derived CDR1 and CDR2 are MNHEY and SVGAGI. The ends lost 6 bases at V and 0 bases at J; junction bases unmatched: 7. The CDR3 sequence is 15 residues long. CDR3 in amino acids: CASSPLTGNQETQYF. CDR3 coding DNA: TGTGCCAGCAGCCCCCTGACAGGGAACCAAGAGACCCAGTACTTC.

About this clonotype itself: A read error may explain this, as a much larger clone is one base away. Written as DNA, the CDR3 is TGTTCCAGCAGCTTACCCCAGGGGAACACCTATGGCTACACCTTC. Residues: CSSSLPQGNTYGYTF. This chain uses TRBV7-9 with TRBJ1-2; D is perhaps TRBD1 (6 bases). The CDR3 sequence is 15 residues long. Germline V lookup: CDR1 SEHNR, CDR2 FQNEAQ (reference sequence).